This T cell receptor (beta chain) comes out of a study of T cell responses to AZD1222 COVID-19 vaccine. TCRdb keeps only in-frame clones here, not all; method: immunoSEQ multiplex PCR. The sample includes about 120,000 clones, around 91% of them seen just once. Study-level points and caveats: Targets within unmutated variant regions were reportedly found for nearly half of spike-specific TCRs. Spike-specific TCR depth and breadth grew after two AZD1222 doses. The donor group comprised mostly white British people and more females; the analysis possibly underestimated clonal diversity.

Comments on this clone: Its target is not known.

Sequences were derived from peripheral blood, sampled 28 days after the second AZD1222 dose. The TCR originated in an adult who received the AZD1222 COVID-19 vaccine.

This CDR3 is CASGVRVGTEAFF. The CDR3 DNA reads TGTGCCAGCGGGGTCAGGGTTGGCACTGAAGCTTTCTTT. The chain joins TRBV2 to TRBJ1-1; weak D call: TRBD1 (5 bases). CDR1 and CDR2 (germline): SNHLY, FYNNEI. V shed 8 bases and J shed 4 bases, with 14 bases lying between them. The CDR3 has 13 amino acids.